This TCR beta chain originates from a study of OX40 agonist ivuxolimab in advanced cancers. Whole-study context: Age averaged 60 years (range roughly 23 to 80), and approximately 80% were male.

Study-level points and caveats: Dose levels from 0.1 to 3.0 mg/kg saw CD4+ and CD8+ blood T cells expand clonally by week 6. There were, on average, more expanded clones in CD8+ T cells than in CD4+.

Sequencing used immunoSEQ multiplex PCR; TCRdb keeps in-frame clones, though not all of them. The sample shows nearly 80,000 clones, 90% of them seen only once. In the case of this clone: Its antigen remains unknown.

Germline V gene data show CDR1 as SGDLS and CDR2 as YYNGEE. CDR3 length: 13 amino acids. V was cut by 4 bases and J by 4 bases, with 9 bases left in between. The source was CD4+ or CD8+ T cells sorted from blood, collected in a trial of the OX40 agonist ivuxolimab. The receptor's source is an adult with an advanced solid tumor such as melanoma, head and neck, liver or kidney cancer. V and J are TRBV9 and TRBJ2-1; no clear D. The CDR3 protein is CASSSKQYNEQFF. The CDR3 bases are TGTGCCAGCAGCTCAAAACAATACAATGAGCAGTTCTTC.